Described below is a single T cell receptor (beta chain) sequence and its context. Its antigen is still unknown. These data originate in a study of CXCR3-negative and CXCR3-positive naive CD8 T cells. Study findings and constraints: Comparison of naive CXCR3-negative and CXCR3-positive cells revealed similar TRBV-TRBJ usage, while memory cells differed. Naive cells positive for CXCR3 carried more hydrophobic TRB CDR3s than CXCR3-negative ones.

The method, 5' RACE with UMI labels, was used to prepare the TRB cDNA libraries. Following a re-call of the 5' RACE reads, TCRdb has one entry per CDR3 protein and lacks DNA. This table lists tens of thousands of distinct CDR3 sequences. This CDR3 is 13 amino acids long. CDR1 SQVTM and CDR2 ANQGSEA come from the germline V gene. Triplicates of around 300,000 cells were sorted from each CD8+ T cell subset. The CD45RO-CCR7+CD27+CD95- phenotype denoted naive CD8+ T cells. The material sequenced was naive CXCR3+ CD8+ T cells from blood. Subset reported: CD45RO-CCR7+CD27+CD95- naive CD8+ T cells expressing CXCR3 (TNR3+). The receptor was derived from a human donor in good health. Some clones in this sample may be carry-over from other donors' samples. The J gene is TRBJ2-5, the V gene TRBV29-1; TCRdb names TRBD2, which stays unverified in the absence of DNA. CDR3 region: CSVNPPLQETQYF.